Listed below are T cell receptor beta chains from one sample, sequenced in a study of OX40 agonist ivuxolimab in advanced cancers. Clones were read by immunoSEQ multiplex PCR, and TCRdb kept only the in-frame ones, dropping some. The sample lists 80,000 or so clones, approximately 80% occurring once. This material consisted of CD4+ or CD8+ T cells sorted from blood, taken in a trial of the OX40 agonist ivuxolimab. Receptors originate from an adult with an advanced solid tumor such as melanoma, head and neck, liver or kidney cancer. Each CDR3 is given with its conserved first and last residue. Each record gives: V gene, J gene, clone size, D gene, CDR3 DNA, CDR3 protein. D genes are given only for firm matches. Clone size is stated in some rows and not others, as once, few, many or a class when expanded.

TRBV19	TRBJ2-1	-	TRBD2	TGTGCCAGTAGTATAGTCCCTAGCGGGGTTCGGCTCTTC	CASSIVPSGVRLF
TRBV10-3	TRBJ1-2	-	TRBD1	TGTGCCATCAGTGAGGACAGGGACTATGGCTACACCTTC	CAISEDRDYGYTF
TRBV11-3	TRBJ2-4	-	TRBD1	TGTGCCAGCTCGGGACAGGGGAGCGACATTCAGTACTTC	CASSGQGSDIQYF
TRBV2	TRBJ2-2	-	-	TGTGCCAGCAGTTACACCGGGGAGCTGTTTTTT	CASSYTGELFF
TRBV11-2	TRBJ2-5	few	-	TGTGCCAGCAGCTGGGGATCGGAAGAGACCCAGTACTTC	CASSWGSEETQYF
TRBV20-1	TRBJ1-5	-	-	TGCAGTGCTAGAGATATCGAAGCCCAGCATTTT	CSARDIEAQHF
TRBV14	TRBJ1-1	many	-	TGTGCCAGCAGCCCAGTGTGGAACACTGAAGCTTTCTTT	CASSPVWNTEAFF
TRBV18	TRBJ2-3	-	-	TGTGCCAGCTCACGGTTAGCGAGAGATACGCAGTATTTT	CASSRLARDTQYF
TRBV5-1	TRBJ1-4	-	TRBD1	TGCGCCAGCAGCTTGGGACAGGGGATTATGTCAACTAATGAAAAACTGTTTTTT	CASSLGQGIMSTNEKLFF
TRBV11-3	TRBJ2-3	few	-	TGTGCCAGCAGCTTAACGTCCAGCACAGATACGCAGTATTTT	CASSLTSSTDTQYF
TRBV27	TRBJ2-7	-	-	TGTGCCAGCAGCAGAAGGGTCAAAACCTACGAGCAGTACTTC	CASSRRVKTYEQYF
TRBV6-5	TRBJ2-7	-	TRBD2	TGTGCCAGCAGTTACTCGGGACTAGCGGGGACCTACGAGCAGTACTTC	CASSYSGLAGTYEQYF
TRBV21-1	TRBJ2-3	-	-	TGTGCCAGCAGCAAAGCCGGACAGGGGGCGCCAACAGATACGCAGTATTTT	CASSKAGQGAPTDTQYF
TRBV29-1	TRBJ2-2	-	-	TGCAGCGTTGGAAAGGGGATCACCGGGGAGCTGTTTTTT	CSVGKGITGELFF
TRBV5-1	TRBJ2-5	-	-	TGCGCCAGCAGCTACAGCGGTCCCCGGGCCCAGTACTTC	CASSYSGPRAQYF
TRBV19	TRBJ1-6	-	-	TGTGCCAGTAGTATAATCGATGGCAGCTCCTATAATTCACCCCTCCACTTT	CASSIIDGSSYNSPLHF
TRBV4-3	TRBJ1-1	-	TRBD1	TGCGCCAGCAGCCAAGATGTCACAGGGGGGACTGAAGCTTTCTTT	CASSQDVTGGTEAFF
TRBV19	TRBJ1-2	-	-	TGTGCCAGTAGTATTAGCTGGGACCAGTACTATGGCTACACCTTC	CASSISWDQYYGYTF
TRBV9	TRBJ2-1	-	TRBD1	TGTGCCAGCAGCGAAGGACAGGCGAACAATGAGCAGTTCTTC	CASSEGQANNEQFF
TRBV21-1	TRBJ2-2	-	-	TGTGCCAACCACAACGGGGAGCTGTTTTTT	CANHNGELFF
TRBV9	TRBJ1-5	few	TRBD1	TGTGCCAGCAGCTCCGAAGGGGGCGAATATCAGCCCCAGCATTTT	CASSSEGGEYQPQHF
TRBV10-2	TRBJ2-7	many	-	TGCGCCAGCAGTGAGCCCGCGGACCTCTCCTACGAGCAGTACTTC	CASSEPADLSYEQYF
TRBV4-1	TRBJ1-2	few	-	TGCGCCAGCAGCCAAGATTCGAGGGGCTACACCTTC	CASSQDSRGYTF
TRBV10-3	TRBJ2-7	-	-	TGTGCCATCAGTGATCGGACATATGGCGCCTACGAGCAGTACTTC	CAISDRTYGAYEQYF
TRBV18	TRBJ2-5	-	-	TGTGCCAGCTCACCGGGGGAAAAGACCCAGTACTTC	CASSPGEKTQYF
TRBV29-1	TRBJ1-1	-	-	TGCAGCGTTGATAATCCAGGGACCACTGAAGCTTTCTTT	CSVDNPGTTEAFF
TRBV11-3	TRBJ1-2	few	TRBD1	TGTGCCAGCTCGGACAGGGCGTATGGCTACACCTTC	CASSDRAYGYTF
TRBV28	TRBJ2-5	-	-	TGTGCCAGCAGACCCCAGGGGCAAGAGACCCAGTACTTC	CASRPQGQETQYF
TRBV28	TRBJ1-2	-	-	TGTGCCAGCAGTTTAGGTACGACAGGACGGAACTATGGCTACACCTTC	CASSLGTTGRNYGYTF
TRBV28	TRBJ1-2	once	TRBD1	TGTGCCAGCAGTTTATCGGACAGGGCGGGCTATGGCTACACCTTC	CASSLSDRAGYGYTF
TRBV9	TRBJ2-5	few	TRBD2	TGTGCCAGCACCCCGGGGGTAGCGGGATGGGAGACCCAGTACTTC	CASTPGVAGWETQYF
TRBV18	TRBJ2-7	-	-	TGTGCCAGCTCACTCCTACTGAGCCCTATCTACGAGCAGTACTTC	CASSLLLSPIYEQYF
TRBV4-2	TRBJ1-5	-	TRBD1	TGTGCCAGCAGCCAAGATTTGGGGACAGGGGGCCTGAGCAATCAGCCCCAGCATTTT	CASSQDLGTGGLSNQPQHF
TRBV20-1	TRBJ1-2	-	-	TGCAGTGCTTCGGACGTCTATCGCACCTTC	CSASDVYRTF
TRBV7-9	TRBJ2-7	-	TRBD1	TGTGCCAGCAGCTTCTACACAGGGGACCACGAGCAGTACTTC	CASSFYTGDHEQYF
TRBV7-2	TRBJ1-4	-	-	TGTGCCAGCAGTAAAAACACAGGGAACGAAAAACTGTTTTTT	CASSKNTGNEKLFF
TRBV7-9	TRBJ2-1	-	TRBD2	TGTGCCAGCAGCTTAGACATTAGCGGGAGGTACAATGAGCAGTTCTTC	CASSLDISGRYNEQFF
TRBV5-1	TRBJ2-6	-	-	TGCGCCAGCAGCTTGGTTGGGGCTGGGGCCAACGTCCTGACTTTC	CASSLVGAGANVLTF
TRBV11-3	TRBJ2-1	-	-	TGTGCCAGCAGCTTAGGGGGTTTAGGGGCTGGTGAGCAGTTCTTC	CASSLGGLGAGEQFF
TRBV7-2	TRBJ1-2	-	TRBD1	TGTGCCAGCAGCTACCGGGCCGGGACAGCTAACTATGGCTACACCTTC	CASSYRAGTANYGYTF
TRBV7-2	TRBJ1-1	-	TRBD1	TGTGCCAGCAGTCGGGACAGCTTGAACACTGAAGCTTTCTTT	CASSRDSLNTEAFF
TRBV4-3	TRBJ2-5	once	-	TGCGCCAGCAGCGAATCAAGCAGCTTCCCTCAAGAGACCCAGTACTTC	CASSESSSFPQETQYF